This passage covers 9 T cell receptor beta chains from one sample sequenced in a study of regulatory T cells in long-lasting Graves disease. Time point meaning: newly diagnosed GD, antithyroid drugs for less than 3 months. PBMC-extracted RNA yielded the TCR library. Assembly of TCR beta libraries relied on iRepertoire HTBI primers together with Arm-PCR of CDR3 regions. One entry per CDR3 protein, called by TCRdb with MiXCR from the multiplex PCR reads. The data hold around 400,000 distinct CDR3 sequences, with approximately 12% observed a single time. This sample also belongs to another study, concerning T cells in Graves' hyperthyroidism and ophthalmopathy.

The sequencing here drew on peripheral blood mononuclear cells (PBMCs), taken at new diagnosis, from a patient treated with antithyroid drugs. The receptors originated from a woman aged 18-35 years with Graves disease.

This clonotype was picked up a small number of times. The chain carries TRBV9 and TRBJ1-5, with a possible D match to TRBD1 (5 bases). This CDR3 region has 15 residues. Trimming removed 4 bases from V and 0 bases from J, with 11 bases in between. Germline CDR1 is SGDLS and CDR2 is YYNGEE. Here the CDR3 reads CASSQGTVSNQPQHF. CDR3 sequence (DNA): TGTGCCAGCAGCCAAGGGACCGTTAGCAATCAGCCCCAGCATTTT.

There are many counts of this clonotype. This chain connects TRBV10-3 to TRBJ1-2; D gene uncertain. CDR3 length: 17 residues. Trimming shortened V by 0 bases and J by 5 bases, and 19 bases separated the two germline ends. Germline V gene sequence: CDR1 ENHRY, CDR2 SYGVKD. This CDR3 reads CAISESFGEIPSYGYTF. CDR3 DNA: TGTGCCATCAGTGAGTCGTTCGGGGAGATCCCCTCTTATGGCTACACCTTC.

This clonotype was detected many times. The chain is built from TRBV20-1 and TRBJ1-6; D not certain. V lost 0 bases and J 5 bases, leaving 14 bases between the germline ends. Germline V CDR1 and CDR2: DFQATT, SNEGSKA (reference sequence). CDR3 length: 16 residues. This CDR3 reads CSARDLTAYHNSPLHF. In DNA, the CDR3 is TGCAGTGCTAGAGATCTTACAGCTTATCATAATTCACCCCTCCACTTT.

The chain employs TRBV27 and TRBJ2-1; D possibly corresponds to TRBD1 (8 bases). The germline V gene encodes CDR1 MNHEY and CDR2 SMNVEV (reference sequence). The length of the CDR3 is 13 residues. Trimming took 8 bases from V and 7 from J, leaving 15 bases between them. CDR3 sequence: CASLDREGNEQFF. The DNA for the CDR3 is TGTGCCAGCTTGGACAGGGAGGGAAATGAGCAGTTCTTC.

This clonotype was counted at least ten times. The chain employs TRBV6-1 and TRBJ1-1; D possibly corresponds to TRBD1 (5 bases). This CDR3 is built from 13 residues. Trimming cost V 8 bases and J 1 base, with 11 bases left between them. Germline CDR1 is MNHNS and CDR2 is SASEGT. This CDR3 is CASSAGPNTEAFF. The CDR3 DNA is TGTGCCAGCTCTGCGGGACCGAACACTGAAGCTTTCTTT.

The sample holds many counts of this clonotype. The chain joins TRBV12-3 or TRBV12-4 to TRBJ1-5, with TRBD1 identical over 7 bases. The CDR3 covers 16 residues. J was trimmed by 3 bases and V by 2 bases; bases with no gene match: 7. CDR3 amino acids: CASSLSGRGFNQPQHF. The CDR3 nucleotides read TGTGCCAGCAGTTTATCCGGCAGGGGGTTCAATCAGCCCCAGCATTTT.

This clonotype was detected ten times or more. The chain carries TRBV5-1 and TRBJ2-7; D is perhaps TRBD1 (6 bases). Germline V gene lookup returns CDR1 SGHRS and CDR2 YFSETQ. V was shortened by 2 bases and J by 6 bases, with 15 bases between the two germline ends. The CDR3 sequence is 14 residues long. The CDR3: CASSLGSRGGEQYF. The CDR3 region has the DNA TGCGCCAGCAGCTTAGGAAGTCGAGGGGGCGAGCAGTACTTC.

This clonotype was counted at least ten times. This chain uses TRBV7-8 with TRBJ1-2; 12 nucleotides match TRBD1. Germline values: CDR1 SGHVS, CDR2 FQNEAQ. Trimming cost V 4 bases and J 6 bases; bases outside gene matches: 12. This CDR3 is 17 amino acids long. The CDR3 sequence is CASSWTGTGGKKDGYTF. CDR3 DNA sequence: TGTGCCAGCAGCTGGACGGGGACAGGGGGCAAAAAGGATGGCTACACCTTC.

This clonotype was observed at least ten times. V usage is TRBV28 and J usage is TRBJ2-2, with D tentatively TRBD2 (6 bases). The CDR3 contains 13 residues. The V gene lost 10 bases and the J gene lost 1 base, with 10 bases spanning the gap. Germline CDR1 MDHEN, CDR2 SYDVKM. The CDR3 nucleotides read TGTGCCACCATAGCGGAGAACACCGGGGAGCTGTTTTTT. Translated: CATIAENTGELFF.